This is a list of T cell receptor beta chains from one sample in a study of blood T cells in healthy people across ages. TCRdb re-called the 5' RACE reads through MiXCR, storing one row per CDR3 protein. The sample has roughly 1,500,000 distinct CDR3 sequences, roughly 30% seen once. Sequenced sample: blood. The receptor source for this set is a woman under 40 in good health. The CDR3 runs from the conserved cysteine through the conserved F or W. A D gene is named only where the DNA matches it firmly. Part of the rows lack a size; the others show once, few, many or a class for expanded clones.

cdr3_length	d_call	j_call	clone_size	v_call	cdr3_nt	cdr3_aa
15	NA	TRBJ1-1	NA	TRBV10-3	TGTGCCATCAGACTGACAGGAGCGATGAACACTGAAGCTTTCTTT	CAIRLTGAMNTEAFF
18	NA	TRBJ2-4	few	TRBV9	TGTGCCAGCAGCCCGAGTCTCGGCCCAGTGACGGCCAAAAGCATTCAGTACTTC	CASSPSLGPVTAKSIQYF
17	NA	TRBJ1-2	NA	TRBV29-1	TGCAGCGTTGATCAAGGACTCATCGGACTCAAGGGAGGAGGCTACACCTTC	CSVDQGLIGLKGGGYTF
14	NA	TRBJ2-1	few	TRBV25-1	TGTGCCAGCAGTCTCCCCAACACCTACAATGAGCAGTTCTTC	CASSLPNTYNEQFF
14	NA	TRBJ1-1	many	TRBV3-1	TGTGCCAGCAGCGGGGACACCCTGAACACTGAAGCTTTCTTT	CASSGDTLNTEAFF
15	TRBD1	TRBJ2-1	few	TRBV10-3	TGTGCCATCAGTGAGCAAGGACAGGGGGGCAATGAGCAGTTCTTC	CAISEQGQGGNEQFF
14	TRBD2	TRBJ2-1	many	TRBV7-2	TGTGCCAGCACCTCTAGCGGGGGGTACAATGAGCAGTTCTTC	CASTSSGGYNEQFF
14	NA	TRBJ2-5	NA	TRBV7-9	TGTGCCAGCAGCCCGCTAGGCAGGGTGGAGACCCAGTACTTC	CASSPLGRVETQYF
13	NA	TRBJ2-7	NA	TRBV9	TGTGCCAGCCTCCCACGAGTGCGTGGGGAGCAGTACTTC	CASLPRVRGEQYF
15	NA	TRBJ2-1	once	TRBV20-1	TGCAGTGCTACCCCTTTGGGGGGCCCCTACAATGAGCAGTTCTTC	CSATPLGGPYNEQFF
15	TRBD1	TRBJ1-5	many	TRBV10-3	TGTGCCATCAGTGACCCCGGACAGGGCAATCAGCCCCAGCATTTT	CAISDPGQGNQPQHF
16	NA	TRBJ1-1	few	TRBV21-1	TGTGCCAGCAGCAAAGTGGGGACAGGGGGCTACACTGAAGCTTTCTTT	CASSKVGTGGYTEAFF
18	TRBD2	TRBJ2-2	once	TRBV10-1	TGCGCCAGCAATGAGATTGGTGGCGGGAGGATGAACACCGGGGAGCTGTTTTTT	CASNEIGGGRMNTGELFF
15	TRBD1	TRBJ2-7	NA	TRBV4-1	TGCCTGCCGGGACAGGGGTATAGTAGCGACTACGAGCAGTACTTC	CLPGQGYSSDYEQYF
15	TRBD2	TRBJ2-5	NA	TRBV5-5	TGTGCCAGCAGCCTCATCCCGGCGGGAGAAGAGACCCAGTACTTC	CASSLIPAGEETQYF
13	NA	TRBJ2-7	NA	TRBV5-1	TGCGCCAGCAGCGACCAGACTGGATACGAGCAGTACTTC	CASSDQTGYEQYF
14	TRBD1	TRBJ2-5	few	TRBV3-1	TGTGCCAGCAGCCAGACGGACAGGGAAGAGACCCAGTACTTC	CASSQTDREETQYF
10	NA	TRBJ2-1	many	TRBV28	TGTGCCAGCAGGCACAATGAGCAGTTCTTC	CASRHNEQFF
16	NA	TRBJ2-3	few	TRBV20-1	TGCAGCGTTTCGTCTCGGAGGATTTCTAGCACAGATACGCAGTATTTT	CSVSSRRISSTDTQYF
16	NA	TRBJ2-4	few	TRBV9	TGTGCCAGCAGCGCTACTTCGGGCCTCCTGGCGAGTGAGCAGTACTTC	CASSATSGLLASEQYF
14	NA	TRBJ1-4	NA	TRBV20-1	TGCAGTGCTAGGGGTTCAGGAAGTAATGAAAAACTGTTTTTT	CSARGSGSNEKLFF
16	NA	TRBJ2-7	few	TRBV3-1	TGTGCCAGCAGCCAATTTGCCGGGGGCGGATCTTTCGAGCAGTACTTC	CASSQFAGGGSFEQYF
12	NA	TRBJ2-1	NA	TRBV4-1	TGCGCCAGCAGCCACCCCCGAAGCCTGCAGTTCTTC	CASSHPRSLQFF
16	TRBD1	TRBJ1-1	NA	TRBV5-1	TGCGCCAGCAGCTTGGACAGCGACAGGGGGGATCCTGAAGCTTTCTTT	CASSLDSDRGDPEAFF
15	NA	TRBJ1-5	few	TRBV12-3/TRBV12-4	TGTGCCAGCAAAGTCCGGGGTATTCCAAATCAGCCCCAGCATTTT	CASKVRGIPNQPQHF
17	TRBD2	TRBJ2-5	NA	TRBV5-5	TGTGCCAGCAGCTTGGCTAGCGGGATTGGTTTAGGGGAGACCCAGTACTTC	CASSLASGIGLGETQYF
14	NA	TRBJ1-2	once	TRBV3-1	TGTGCCAGCAGAACGTTTGGGGGAGGGAGCGGCTACACCTTC	CASRTFGGGSGYTF
15	NA	TRBJ2-5	NA	TRBV7-9	TGTGCCAGCAGCTTAGCCTTCCCGAGATGGGAGACCCAGTACTTC	CASSLAFPRWETQYF
17	NA	TRBJ2-3	NA	TRBV7-9	TGTGCCAGCAGCTTAGCGAAGGCCAATTTCGGGACAGATACGCAGTATTTT	CASSLAKANFGTDTQYF
14	NA	TRBJ1-2	NA	TRBV5-5	TGTGCCAGCAGCTTGGCCACCCTATGGAGGGGCTACACCTTC	CASSLATLWRGYTF
15	NA	TRBJ1-1	few	TRBV12-3/TRBV12-4	TGTGCCAGCAGCCCTGAGGGGCCCCGTGACCCTGAAGCTTTCTTT	CASSPEGPRDPEAFF
15	TRBD1	TRBJ2-1	few	TRBV6-4	TGTGCCAGCAGTGAAGGGGACAGGGGTTACAATGAGCAGTTCTTC	CASSEGDRGYNEQFF
14	NA	TRBJ2-3	NA	TRBV2	TGTGCCAGCAGGCCGGGACATGACACAGATACGCAGTATTTT	CASRPGHDTDTQYF
16	NA	TRBJ2-6	NA	TRBV27	TGTGCCAGCAGTCTACTCCACAGCTCTGGGGCCAACGTCCTGACTTTC	CASSLLHSSGANVLTF
17	TRBD1	TRBJ1-5	few	TRBV7-9	TGTGCCAGCAGCTTAGCAACTCCGGGACAGCTTAATCAGCCCCAGCATTTT	CASSLATPGQLNQPQHF
14	NA	TRBJ2-2	NA	TRBV29-1	TGCAGCGTTGGGGGCGGGGCGAACACCGGGGAGCTGTTTTTT	CSVGGGANTGELFF
15	NA	TRBJ2-1	NA	TRBV18	TGTGCCAGCTCCCTCATGACAGGAGACTACAATGAGCAGTTCTTC	CASSLMTGDYNEQFF
18	NA	TRBJ2-3	NA	TRBV6-1	TGTGCCAGCAGTGAAGGGGGGCTAGCCTACCAAAGCACAGATACGCAGTATTTT	CASSEGGLAYQSTDTQYF
15	NA	TRBJ2-1	NA	TRBV20-1	TGCAGTGCTTTCGCCGGGACACTTGGGAACAATGAGCAGTTCTTC	CSAFAGTLGNNEQFF
16	TRBD2	TRBJ2-3	NA	TRBV7-2	TGTGCCAGCAGCTTAGGGTGGCTAGCGGGAACAGATACGCAGTATTTT	CASSLGWLAGTDTQYF
14	NA	TRBJ1-4	few	TRBV6-6	TGTGCCAGCAGAAGGGGGGAGGCTAATGAAAAACTGTTTTTT	CASRRGEANEKLFF
14	NA	TRBJ2-2	few	TRBV6-5	TGTGCCAGCAGTTACACTATGAACACCGGGGAGCTGTTTTTT	CASSYTMNTGELFF
13	NA	TRBJ1-1	many	TRBV29-1	TGCAGCGGAGCGGGACACTTGAACACTGAAGCTTTCTTT	CSGAGHLNTEAFF
13	NA	TRBJ1-1	few	TRBV6-1	TGTGCCAGCAGTTTTACACTAACCCCTGAAGCTTTCTTT	CASSFTLTPEAFF
18	NA	TRBJ2-5	NA	TRBV2	TGTGCCAGCAGTGTACCACGGGACTCCGGAGGGCGACAAGAGACCCAGTACTTC	CASSVPRDSGGRQETQYF
13	NA	TRBJ2-7	few	TRBV7-6	TGTGCCAGCAGCTTAGCAGGGTACAATGAGCAGTACTTC	CASSLAGYNEQYF
13	TRBD1	TRBJ2-1	NA	TRBV18	TGTGCCAGCCGGGGACAGTTGTTGTATGAGCAGTTCTTC	CASRGQLLYEQFF
12	NA	TRBJ2-1	NA	TRBV28	TGTGCCAGCGCCGTGGTGGGCAATGAGCAGTTCTTC	CASAVVGNEQFF